The T cell receptor (beta chain) described here comes from a study of blood T cells in healthy people across ages. Findings of the study overall: Not knowing donor CMV status may have confounded expanded clonotype changes.

Combining a sample-barcoded 5' primer with a J-beta primer mix, a second PCR ran for roughly 7 to 11 cycles. Each CDR3 protein gets one entry after TCRdb re-called the 5' RACE reads with MiXCR. Among some 900,000 distinct CDR3 sequences listed, roughly 43% were seen once. The CDR3 is made up of 18 amino acids. Trimming took 1 base from V and 1 from J; bases not matched to a gene: 9. On this clonotype: Its antigen is not known.

The source is a man younger than 40 in good health. Sequenced input: blood. The J gene is TRBJ2-5, the V gene TRBV12-3 or TRBV12-4; TRBD2 agrees at 10 bases. CDR3 loop: CASSLGALAGASQETQYF. DNA for the CDR3: TGTGCCAGCAGTTTAGGAGCCCTAGCGGGGGCCTCCCAAGAGACCCAGTACTTC.